This TCR beta chain was captured by sequencing in a study of radiotherapy plus CTLA-4 blockade in lung cancer. This clone was recorded only once. Generated by immunoSEQ multiplex PCR, the TCRdb table keeps only in-frame clones and is missing some. In the table there are roughly 80,000 clones, about four fifths of which are singletons. CDR1 SGDLS and CDR2 YYNGEE come from the germline V gene. Trimming took off 1 base at V and 6 bases at J, with 11 bases between the two ends. The CDR3 has 13 residues. Sequenced material: peripheral blood, taken from a patient treated with radiotherapy plus ipilimumab. The gene calls are TRBV9 and TRBJ2-7; no reliable D call. The clonotype originates from a human donor with non-small cell lung cancer who had a partial response to radiotherapy plus ipilimumab. Some clones in this sample may be carry-over from other donors' samples. The CDR3 loop reads CASSVNWSGEQYF. CDR3 bases: TGTGCCAGCAGCGTAAACTGGTCGGGCGAGCAGTACTTC.